These 3 T cell receptor beta chains were sequenced from one sample in a study of T cells in Graves' hyperthyroidism and ophthalmopathy. TCR beta CDR3 sequences were amplified from RNA transcripts. The HTBI primer set drove a first-round RT-PCR of the TCR CDR3. Each CDR3 protein gets one entry after TCRdb re-called the multiplex PCR reads with MiXCR. The repertoire holds about 840,000 distinct CDR3 sequences, with around 39% as singletons. Sequencing input: blood. These receptors were collected from a man between 18 and 29 years old with Graves' hyperthyroidism.

This clonotype turned up a few times. This sequence joins TRBV19 and TRBJ2-7; D remains unclear. This CDR3 is built from 14 residues. Germline assignment: CDR1 LNHDA and CDR2 SQIVND (reference sequence). Trimming removed 3 bases from V and 5 bases from J, with 14 bases in between. CDR3 region: CASSISEGTHEQYF. The CDR3 DNA is TGTGCCAGTAGTATTTCTGAAGGTACCCACGAGCAGTACTTC.

The V call is TRBV5-4, the J call TRBJ2-6, with 11 bases lining up with TRBD2. The CDR3 is 18 amino acids. Germline lookup yields CDR1 SGHNT and CDR2 YYREEE (reference sequence). With 4 bases clipped from V and 0 bases from J, the junction kept 6 bases outside the gene matches. The CDR3 here is CASSTGLAGPSGANVLTF. CDR3 DNA: TGTGCCAGCAGCACCGGACTAGCGGGTCCCTCTGGGGCCAACGTCCTGACTTTC.

This clonotype was seen a handful of times. This chain joins TRBV11-2 and TRBJ1-2, with no clear D. The germline V gene has CDR1 SGHAT and CDR2 FQNNGV. CDR3 length: 16 residues. V lost 4 bases and J 3 bases, leaving 18 bases between the germline ends. In DNA, the CDR3 is TGTGCCAGCAGCTCGCTGGTAGGGTCATTGTACTATGGCTACACCTTC. Residues: CASSSLVGSLYYGYTF.